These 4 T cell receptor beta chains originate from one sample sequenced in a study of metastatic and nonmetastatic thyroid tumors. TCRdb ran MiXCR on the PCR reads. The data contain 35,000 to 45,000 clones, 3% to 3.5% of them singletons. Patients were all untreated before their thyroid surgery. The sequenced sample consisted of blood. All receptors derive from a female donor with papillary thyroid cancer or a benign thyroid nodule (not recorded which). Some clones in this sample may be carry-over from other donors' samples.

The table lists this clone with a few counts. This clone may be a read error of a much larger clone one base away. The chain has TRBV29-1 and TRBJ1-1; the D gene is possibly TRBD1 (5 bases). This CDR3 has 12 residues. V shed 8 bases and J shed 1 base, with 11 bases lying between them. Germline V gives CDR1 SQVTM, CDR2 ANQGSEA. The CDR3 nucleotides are TGCAGCTCGGGGCGGGGGAACACTGAAGCTTTCTTT. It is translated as CSSGRGNTEAFF.

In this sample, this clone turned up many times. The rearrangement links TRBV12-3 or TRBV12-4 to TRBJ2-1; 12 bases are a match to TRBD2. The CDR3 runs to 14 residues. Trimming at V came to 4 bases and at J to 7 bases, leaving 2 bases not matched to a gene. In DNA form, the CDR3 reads TGTGCCAGCAGTTCTAGCGGGAGGGGAAATGAGCAGTTCTTC. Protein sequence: CASSSSGRGNEQFF.

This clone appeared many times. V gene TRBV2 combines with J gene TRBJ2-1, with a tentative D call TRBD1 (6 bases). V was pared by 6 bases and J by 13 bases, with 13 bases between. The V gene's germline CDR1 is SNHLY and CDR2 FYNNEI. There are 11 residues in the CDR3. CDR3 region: CASREQGTQFF. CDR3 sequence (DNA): TGTGCCAGCAGGGAACAGGGTACCCAGTTCTTC. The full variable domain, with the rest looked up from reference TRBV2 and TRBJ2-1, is EPEVTQTPSHQVTQMGQEVILRCVPISNHLYFYWYRQILGQKVEFLVSFYNNEISEKSEIFDDQFSVERPDGSNFTLKIRSTKLEDSAMYFCASREQGTQFFGPGTRLTVL.

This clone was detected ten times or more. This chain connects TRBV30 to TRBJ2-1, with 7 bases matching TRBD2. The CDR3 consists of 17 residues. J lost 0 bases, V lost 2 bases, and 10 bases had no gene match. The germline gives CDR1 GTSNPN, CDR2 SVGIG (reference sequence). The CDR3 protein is CAWSSLPRGISYNEQFF. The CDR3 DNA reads TGTGCCTGGAGTTCCCTGCCGCGGGGGATCTCCTACAATGAGCAGTTCTTC.